These 14 T cell receptor beta chains came from one sample sequenced in a study of blood T cell repertoires in COVID-19. Some clones are missing from TCRdb's copy, which holds only in-frame ones; the method was immunoSEQ multiplex PCR. The sample contains approximately 360,000 clones, roughly 80% of which appear only once. Sequencing was carried out using PBMCs or T cells enriched from blood (not recorded which). Receptor source: a woman in her 50s who had recovered from COVID-19.

The chain uses TRBV4-2 and TRBJ2-3, with no clear D. This CDR3 comprises 13 residues. Germline V gene data show CDR1 as LGHNA and CDR2 as YNFKEQ. V shed 0 bases and J shed 6 bases, with 7 bases lying between them. In nucleotides, the CDR3 is TGTGCCAGCAGCCAAGAAGGCAGGGATACGCAGTATTTT. Protein: CASSQEGRDTQYF.

The rearrangement uses TRBV7-2 and TRBJ1-6; perhaps TRBD1 as D (6 bases). Germline CDR1 is SGHTA and CDR2 is FQGNSA. The CDR3 contains 20 residues. Trimming cost V 0 bases and J 1 base, with 19 bases left between them. CDR3 in amino acids: CASSLAGGPGGWSYNSPLHF. CDR3 in DNA: TGTGCCAGCAGCTTAGCGGGGGGGCCGGGAGGGTGGTCCTATAATTCACCCCTCCACTTT.

This chain connects TRBV3-1 (or the pseudogene TRBV3-2) to TRBJ1-1; TRBD1 is a possible D gene (6 bases). The CDR3 runs 16 residues. V lost 0 bases to trimming and J lost 1 base, with 12 bases between them. Germline V lookup: CDR1 LGHDT, CDR2 YNNKEL (reference sequence). The CDR3: CASSQDLGQRNTEAFF. CDR3 DNA sequence: TGTGCCAGCAGCCAAGACTTAGGACAGAGGAACACTGAAGCTTTCTTT.

The chain combines TRBV7-2 with TRBJ2-5; D is possibly TRBD2 (6 bases). Per the germline V gene, CDR1 is SGHTA and CDR2 is FQGNSA. V was clipped by 1 base and J by 1 base, with 10 bases between them. The CDR3 totals 15 residues. CDR3 residues: CASSLGRGPQETQYF. The CDR3 DNA sequence: TGTGCCAGCAGCTTAGGGAGGGGCCCCCAAGAGACCCAGTACTTC.

The chain has TRBV6-5 and TRBJ1-6, with 7 positions matching TRBD1. Germline V gene data show CDR1 as MNHEY and CDR2 as SVGAGI. CDR3 size: 13 residues. V lost 5 bases and J lost 10; bases outside the gene matches: 5. DNA for the CDR3: TGTGCCAGCAGTAACAGGGGTGAGTCACCCCTCCACTTT. Translating it yields CASSNRGESPLHF.

The rearrangement uses TRBV7-9 and TRBJ2-7; 14 bases line up with TRBD2. CDR3 length: 17 residues. The V and J ends lost 5 bases and 2 bases, in that order; junction bases with no gene match: 8. Germline V gives CDR1 SEHNR, CDR2 FQNEAQ (reference sequence). CDR3 sequence reads: CASSAGTSGGIPYEQYF. CDR3 nucleotide sequence: TGTGCCAGCAGCGCCGGGACTAGCGGGGGTATCCCCTACGAGCAGTACTTC. The whole variable domain, remainder taken from reference TRBV7-9 and TRBJ2-7, is DTGVSQNPRHKITKRGQNVTFRCDPISEHNRLYWYRQTLGQGPEFLTYFQNEAQLEKSRLLSDRFSAERPKGSFSTLEIQRTEQGDSAMYLCASSAGTSGGIPYEQYFGPGTRLTVT.

This clone has more than one count but fewer than ten. This rearrangement joins TRBV5-4 to TRBJ1-2, with 8 nucleotides matching TRBD1. J was trimmed by 8 bases and V by 0 bases; bases with no gene match: 6. This CDR3 region has 14 residues. Germline V CDR1 and CDR2: SGHNT, YYREEE (reference sequence). The CDR3 coding sequence is TGTGCCAGCAGCTTGGCTAGGACAGGGAGAGGCTACACCTTC. Amino acids: CASSLARTGRGYTF. The full variable domain, with the rest looked up from reference TRBV5-4 and TRBJ1-2, is ETGVTQSPTHLIKTRGQQVTLRCSSQSGHNTVSWYQQALGQGPQFIFQYYREEENGRGNFPPRFSGLQFPNYSSELNVNALELDDSALYLCASSLARTGRGYTFGSGTRLTVV.

The chain links TRBV5-1 to TRBJ2-1, with D possibly TRBD1 on 5 matching bases. The CDR3 consists of 15 residues. The ends were cut back, 0 bases at V and 2 bases at J, with 9 bases in the middle. Germline V gene data show CDR1 as SGHRS and CDR2 as YFSETQ. The CDR3 region is CASSLARQTYNEQFF. The CDR3 nucleotides read TGCGCCAGCAGCTTGGCTCGACAGACCTACAATGAGCAGTTCTTC.

The CDR3 protein is CASTRAGTAGEAFF. Written as DNA, the CDR3 is TGTGCCAGCACCCGAGCCGGGACAGCGGGTGAAGCTTTCTTT. The V call is TRBV6-5, the J call TRBJ1-1; 7 positions agree with TRBD1. The germline gives CDR1 MNHEY, CDR2 SVGAGI. This CDR3 spans 14 amino acids. The V gene end was trimmed by 7 bases and the J gene end by 7 bases; junction bases not matched to a gene: 12.

This clone was detected only a few times. The V gene is TRBV7-9, the J gene TRBJ2-1; 7 bases are shared with TRBD1. Germline trimming cut 4 bases from V and 7 bases from J; bases unmatched to any gene: 7. CDR1 SEHNR and CDR2 FQNEAQ come from the germline V gene (reference sequence). There are 14 residues in the CDR3. The CDR3 loop is CASSSGQAWNEQFF. The CDR3 DNA follows: TGTGCCAGCAGCTCCGGACAGGCGTGGAATGAGCAGTTCTTC.

The rearrangement links TRBV4-2 to TRBJ1-1; D is unclear. The CDR3 runs 14 residues. V lost 3 bases and J 2 bases, leaving 10 bases between the germline ends. Looked up from germline, CDR1 is LGHNA and CDR2 is YNFKEQ. The CDR3 DNA is TGTGCCAGCAGCCAGTTGACTCCTAACACTGAAGCTTTCTTT. Its protein product is CASSQLTPNTEAFF.

The J gene is TRBJ1-2, the V gene TRBV7-2; TRBD1 matches 8 bases. CDR3 length: 14 amino acids. The germline V gene encodes CDR1 SGHTA and CDR2 FQGNSA. Losses at the gene ends were 2 bases for V and 5 bases for J; bases not matched to a gene: 4. The CDR3 loop is CASSLKGQAYGYTF. The CDR3, as DNA: TGTGCCAGCAGCTTAAAGGGACAGGCTTATGGCTACACCTTC. Drawing the rest from reference TRBV7-2 and TRBJ1-2, the complete variable domain is GAGVSQSPSNKVTEKGKDVELRCDPISGHTALYWYRQSLGQGLEFLIYFQGNSAPDKSGLPSDRFSAERTGGSVSTLTIQRTQQEDSAVYLCASSLKGQAYGYTFGSGTRLTVV.

The chain carries TRBV7-3 and TRBJ2-2; the match to TRBD1 covers 9 bases. Germline-derived CDR1 and CDR2 are SGHTA and FQGTGA. The J segment lost 4 bases and the V segment lost 2 bases, leaving 5 bases of the junction unmatched. The CDR3 contains 16 residues. CDR3 residues: CASSLQQGQGTGELFF. As DNA, the CDR3 is TGTGCCAGCAGCTTACAGCAGGGACAGGGCACCGGGGAGCTGTTTTTT.

The genes are TRBV7-9 and TRBJ2-1; 7 nucleotides match TRBD2. Germline loops: CDR1 SEHNR, CDR2 FQNEAQ (reference sequence). The CDR3 covers 17 residues. V trimming: 6 bases; J trimming: 6 bases; junction bases outside the gene matches: 17. The CDR3 reads CASRGMAPSGAVNEQFF. In DNA form, the CDR3 reads TGTGCCAGCAGGGGGATGGCTCCTAGCGGAGCAGTCAATGAGCAGTTCTTC.